The rows below give T cell receptor beta chains drawn from one sample of a study of lymphopenia after photon versus proton radiotherapy. The repertoire was sequenced with immunoSEQ multiplex PCR; TCRdb's copy has only in-frame clones and lacks some. The table lists about 15,000 clones, about nine tenths of them singletons. Here the sequenced sample was peripheral blood, taken from a patient treated with proton-based radiotherapy. These receptors were collected from a man aged 70 or older with pancreatic cancer. Each CDR3 is given without its conserved first and last residue.

TRBV7-9,TRBJ1-2,ASSLEMFAYGYT
TRBV30,TRBJ2-7,AWETEGRYEQY
TRBV28,TRBJ2-1,AARREGNEQF
TRBV10-1,TRBJ2-2,ASRLAGNTGELF
TRBV11-2,TRBJ2-3,ASRSGFATDTQY
TRBV5-4,TRBJ1-2,ASSLSGREGLYGYT
TRBV11-2,TRBJ2-5,ASSLATGYGETQY
TRBV9,TRBJ1-6,ASSPLGGTEASPLH
TRBV15,TRBJ2-3,ATSRDIPLDTQY
TRBV9,TRBJ2-3,ASRGQSTDTQY
TRBV6-5,TRBJ1-5,ASRQGRNQPQH
TRBV5-1,TRBJ2-2,ASSLDGRNTGELF
TRBV7-3,TRBJ2-3,ASSLQGSGLSTDTQY
TRBV9,TRBJ2-7,ASSARSQGNEQY
TRBV19,TRBJ1-1,ASGTTENTEAF
TRBV27,TRBJ1-2,ASSLVGGAYFSGYT
TRBV6-5,TRBJ1-4,ASRNTGGMRLF
TRBV23-1,TRBJ1-5,ASSQSSNQPQH